This passage covers 22 T cell receptor beta chains from one sample sequenced in a study of identical twins. TCRdb reprocessed the 5' RACE reads with MiXCR, giving one entry per CDR3 protein. The sample records 570,000 or so distinct CDR3 sequences, roughly 9.9% being singletons. The same sample was also used in a study of yellow fever vaccine responses in identical twins.

The source material was PBMCs. These receptor sequences come from a woman under 30 in good health.

This clonotype came up a few times. The chain couples TRBV12-3 or TRBV12-4 to TRBJ2-2; perhaps D is TRBD1 or TRBD2 (5 bases each). Between the trimmed V and J ends, which lost 6 bases and 3 bases, there was a span of 20 bases. CDR3 length: 17 residues. The CDR3 DNA sequence: TGTGCCAGCAGCTCTGCCAGGGAGTTTGTGGACACCGGGGAGCTGTTTTTT. Protein: CASSSAREFVDTGELFF.

This clonotype was observed many times. The chain combines TRBV5-1 with TRBJ2-7; 7 bases align to TRBD1. CDR1 and CDR2 from the germline V gene are SGHRS and YFSETQ. This CDR3 has 14 residues. Losses at the gene ends were 0 bases for V and 0 bases for J; bases not matched to a gene: 0. CDR3 sequence: CASSLGDSSYEQYF. CDR3 DNA: TGCGCCAGCAGCTTGGGGGACAGCTCCTACGAGCAGTACTTC.

DNA of the CDR3: TGTGCCATCAGCTCGGGACAAACCTACGAGCAGTACTTC. It codes for CAISSGQTYEQYF. The rearrangement joins TRBV10-3 to TRBJ2-7; D may be TRBD1 (6 bases). V dropped 6 bases and J dropped 2 bases, with 11 bases sitting between them. This CDR3 is 13 amino acids long. CDR1 is ENHRY and CDR2 is SYGVKD in the germline V gene.

This clonotype was counted many times. This chain joins TRBV27 and TRBJ1-1, with TRBD1 identical over 9 bases. Germline lookup yields CDR1 MNHEY and CDR2 SMNVEV (reference sequence). V lost 6 bases to trimming and J lost 0 bases; unmatched junction nucleotides: 2. CDR3 length: 14 residues. Here the CDR3 DNA reads TGTGCCAGCAGGGACAGGGGAATGAACACTGAAGCTTTCTTT. The encoded protein is CASRDRGMNTEAFF.

Many counts were recorded for this clonotype. The chain combines TRBV10-3 with TRBJ2-2; 7 nucleotides line up with TRBD2. In germline, CDR1 is ENHRY, CDR2 SYGVKD. Germline trimming cut 4 bases from V and 6 bases from J; bases unmatched to any gene: 2. The CDR3 is 13 residues long. In nucleotides, the CDR3 is TGTGCCATCAGTGGGCGGGAGTCCGGGGAGCTGTTTTTT. Encoded protein: CAISGRESGELFF.

This clonotype has a handful of counts. Possible read error: a much larger clone is one base away. The rearrangement links TRBV20-1 to TRBJ2-3; 10 bases match TRBD2. Germline CDR1 is DFQATT and CDR2 is SNEGSKA (reference sequence). The CDR3 has 16 residues. The CDR3 here is CCAKRVLAGDVDTQYF. As DNA, the CDR3 is TGCTGTGCTAAGCGTGTTCTAGCGGGAGACGTAGATACGCAGTATTTT.

This clonotype appeared many times. The chain is built from TRBV7-9 and TRBJ2-3; D is possibly TRBD1 or TRBD2 (5 bases each). This CDR3 contains 15 residues. V gave up 7 bases and J gave up 4 bases, with 18 bases separating them. Germline lookup yields CDR1 SEHNR and CDR2 FQNEAQ (reference sequence). This chain's CDR3 is CASIEGERHADTQYF. As DNA, the CDR3 is TGTGCCAGCATCGAAGGGGAGCGGCACGCAGATACGCAGTATTTT.

This clonotype showed up just a few times. V gene TRBV5-6 combines with J gene TRBJ1-1, with D uncertain. CDR3 size: 13 residues. The germline V gene has CDR1 SGHDT and CDR2 YYEEEE. Trimming removed 0 bases from V and 11 bases from J, with 14 bases in between. The CDR3 coding sequence is TGTGCCAGCAGCTTGGTTAGGTCCGGAGATGCTTTCTTT. It is translated as CASSLVRSGDAFF.

The chain couples TRBV11-2 to TRBJ2-1; D may be TRBD1 (5 bases). Trimming took off 3 bases at V and 6 bases at J, with 9 bases between the two ends. Germline CDR1 is SGHAT and CDR2 is FQNNGV. The CDR3 is 13 amino acids. The CDR3 sequence: CASSFLRGNEQFF. Here the CDR3 DNA reads TGTGCCAGCAGCTTTTTAAGGGGCAATGAGCAGTTCTTC.

Ten or more counts support this clonotype. CDR3: CASSEVVANNEQFF. As DNA, the CDR3 is TGTGCCAGCAGTGAGGTAGTCGCGAACAATGAGCAGTTCTTC. This chain joins TRBV2 and TRBJ2-1, with D uncertain. This CDR3 is 14 amino acids long. Germline V gives CDR1 SNHLY, CDR2 FYNNEI. Trimming took off 3 bases at V and 5 bases at J, with 11 bases between the two ends.

The chain has TRBV10-3 and TRBJ2-5, with TRBD1 matching 10 bases. The CDR3 runs 14 residues. Germline CDR1 is ENHRY and CDR2 is SYGVKD. J lost 5 bases, V lost 4 bases, and 4 bases had no gene match. This CDR3 is CAISGGGQGETQYF. The DNA of the CDR3 is TGTGCCATCAGTGGCGGGGGACAGGGGGAGACCCAGTACTTC.

This clonotype was counted only a few times. The rearrangement uses TRBV12-5 and TRBJ2-1, with D perhaps matching TRBD2 (6 bases). The CDR3 spans 14 residues. The germline CDR1 and CDR2 sequences are LGHNT and FRNRAP. The germline V and J ends were trimmed by 1 base and 7 bases, with 11 bases remaining between them. The CDR3 DNA follows: TGTGCTAGTGGTTTGGGTCCGGGAGAGAATGAGCAGTTCTTC. Translating it yields CASGLGPGENEQFF.

This clonotype was seen more than once but under ten times. V gene TRBV20-1 combines with J gene TRBJ2-5, with 7 bases matching TRBD1. Germline V lookup: CDR1 DFQATT, CDR2 SNEGSKA (reference sequence). V was clipped by 3 bases and J by 5 bases; unmatched bases: 3. There are 12 residues in the CDR3. The CDR3 nucleotides are TGCAGTGCTAGGAAACAGGGGGAGACCCAGTACTTC. This codes for CSARKQGETQYF.

The sample holds many counts of this clonotype. The CDR3 here is CAIRPSESSYNEQFF. CDR3 bases: TGTGCCATCAGGCCTAGCGAGAGCTCCTACAATGAGCAGTTCTTC. This chain joins TRBV10-3 and TRBJ2-1; D perhaps matches TRBD2 (6 bases). The germline V gene has CDR1 ENHRY and CDR2 SYGVKD. There are 15 residues in the CDR3. With 6 bases removed from V and 0 bases from J, the gap between germline ends came to 12 bases.

V and J are TRBV7-2 and TRBJ1-2; D call uncertain. V lost 6 bases and J lost 3, with 17 bases in between. This CDR3 is built from 15 residues. Germline V gives CDR1 SGHTA, CDR2 FQGNSA. The CDR3 region is CASRSSTGRDYGYTF. In nucleotides, the CDR3 is TGTGCCAGCAGGTCGTCCACGGGAAGAGACTATGGCTACACCTTC.

The rearrangement joins TRBV7-2 to TRBJ2-5; D ambiguous. V lost 4 bases, J lost 4 bases, and 10 bases lay in between. The CDR3 covers 13 residues. Germline values: CDR1 SGHTA, CDR2 FQGNSA. The CDR3 bases are TGTGCCAGCAGCTCCTCAATTGGAGAGACCCAGTACTTC. It translates to CASSSSIGETQYF.

In this sample, this clonotype turned up many times. The chain has TRBV29-1 and TRBJ2-7; 11 bases match TRBD2. The CDR3 runs 18 residues. V gave up 6 bases and J gave up 6 bases; unmatched junction bases: 22. Germline CDR1 reads SQVTM; CDR2 reads ANQGSEA. CDR3 nucleotide sequence: TGCAGCGTCGTACACCTGGTAGCGGGAGGGACCCTTAGGCCCGAGCAGTACTTC. Translated: CSVVHLVAGGTLRPEQYF.

This clonotype was seen repeatedly, ten times or more. The chain joins TRBV7-9 to TRBJ1-5; D might be TRBD1 (5 bases). V shed 5 bases and J shed 0 bases, with 8 bases lying between them. The CDR3 sequence is 14 residues long. Germline CDR1 reads SEHNR; CDR2 reads FQNEAQ (reference sequence). As DNA, the CDR3 is TGTGCCAGCAGCCGGGACGGTAGCAATCAGCCCCAGCATTTT. Amino acids: CASSRDGSNQPQHF.

This clonotype showed up just a few times. The rearrangement links TRBV25-1 to TRBJ2-3; the D gene could be TRBD1 or TRBD2 (5 bases each). Germline CDR1 MGHDK, CDR2 SYGVNS. The CDR3 consists of 14 residues. V was trimmed by 1 base and J by 2 bases, leaving 7 bases between them. This CDR3 is CASSELGDTDTQYF. CDR3 DNA: TGTGCCAGCAGTGAATTGGGGGACACAGATACGCAGTATTTT.

This clonotype was detected ten times or more. The V call is TRBV28, the J call TRBJ2-4; TRBD1 or TRBD2 may be the D gene (6 bases each). CDR1 is MDHEN, CDR2 SYDVKM, per germline. The CDR3 extends over 13 amino acids. Trimming removed 8 bases from V and 2 bases from J, with 10 bases in between. The CDR3 coding sequence is TGTGCCAGCGGAGGGGGGTCCAAAAACATTCAGTACTTC. Translation: CASGGGSKNIQYF.

This clonotype showed up many times. The CDR3 loop reads CASSQDQGLNEQFF. The CDR3 region has the DNA TGCGCCAGCAGCCAAGATCAGGGTTTGAATGAGCAGTTCTTC. The chain couples TRBV4-3 to TRBJ2-1; a weak D match, TRBD1 (5 bases). This CDR3 region has 14 residues. V lost 0 bases, J lost 7 bases, and 10 bases lay in between. Germline V CDR1 and CDR2: LGHNA, YSLEER.

The chain is built from TRBV5-1 and TRBJ2-7; D is unclear. CDR1 and CDR2 from the germline V gene are SGHRS and YFSETQ. V lost 0 bases and J 4 bases, leaving 11 bases between the germline ends. CDR3 length: 14 amino acids. In nucleotides, the CDR3 is TGCGCCAGCAGCTTGGGGCCAGCTGATTACGAGCAGTACTTC. Protein: CASSLGPADYEQYF.